This is a list of T cell receptor beta chains from one sample in a study of shared clonotypes between healthy human individuals. Measured with immunoSEQ multiplex PCR; TCRdb has only the in-frame clones, and not every one. The table records hundreds of thousands of clones, approximately 97% of them present only once. Input material: naive CD4+ T cells sorted from blood. The receptors originated from a woman in her twenties or thirties in good health. CDR3s include the opening cysteine and the closing phenylalanine or tryptophan. D genes are given only for firm matches. Some rows mark clone size as missing; the rest say once, few, many or name a class of expanded clone.

D: TRBD2
J: TRBJ2-7
V: TRBV7-2
size: -
length: 15
CDR3: CASSLGLAVSYEQYF
DNA: TGTGCCAGCAGCTTAGGTCTAGCGGTCTCCTACGAGCAGTACTTC

D: -
J: TRBJ2-3
V: TRBV5-6
size: -
length: 15
CDR3: CASSWDRVVTDTQYF
DNA: TGTGCCAGCAGCTGGGATCGGGTGGTGACAGATACGCAGTATTTT

D: -
J: TRBJ1-5
V: TRBV28
size: -
length: 16
CDR3: CASSLGRPDSNQPQHF
DNA: TGTGCCAGCAGTTTAGGCAGGCCCGATAGCAATCAGCCCCAGCATTTT

D: TRBD2
J: TRBJ2-3
V: TRBV28
size: -
length: 17
CDR3: CASSRGGAGGPTDTQYF
DNA: TGTGCCAGCAGCCGAGGCGGGGCGGGAGGGCCCACAGATACGCAGTATTTT

D: TRBD2
J: TRBJ2-3
V: TRBV5-1
size: -
length: 15
CDR3: CASSLWTSATDTQYF
DNA: TGCGCCAGCAGCTTGTGGACTAGCGCCACAGATACGCAGTATTTT

D: -
J: TRBJ2-2
V: TRBV19
size: -
length: 14
CDR3: CASSRGGATGELFF
DNA: TGTGCCAGTAGCCGAGGGGGGGCCACCGGGGAGCTGTTTTTT

D: TRBD2
J: TRBJ2-1
V: TRBV29-1
size: -
length: 14
CDR3: CSVASGRAGNEQFF
DNA: TGCAGCGTGGCTAGCGGGAGGGCCGGTAATGAGCAGTTCTTC

D: -
J: TRBJ2-1
V: TRBV28
size: -
length: 13
CDR3: CASYGGAPNEQFF
DNA: TGTGCCAGCTACGGCGGGGCACCCAATGAGCAGTTCTTC

D: -
J: TRBJ1-5
V: TRBV6-1
size: -
length: 13
CDR3: CASSDQVNQPQHF
DNA: TGTGCCAGCAGTGACCAGGTCAATCAGCCCCAGCATTTT

D: -
J: TRBJ1-2
V: TRBV5-1
size: -
length: 13
CDR3: CASSSDGFGGYTF
DNA: TGCGCCAGCAGCTCGGACGGATTTGGTGGCTACACCTTC

D: TRBD2
J: TRBJ2-6
V: TRBV28
size: -
length: 17
CDR3: CASTLGGSPSGANVLTF
DNA: TGTGCCAGCACCCTGGGAGGGTCCCCCTCTGGGGCCAACGTCCTGACTTTC

D: -
J: TRBJ2-7
V: TRBV5-6
size: -
length: 14
CDR3: CASSLGQISYEQYF
DNA: TGTGCCAGCAGCTTGGGACAGATCTCCTACGAGCAGTACTTC

D: TRBD1
J: TRBJ1-1
V: TRBV5-1
size: -
length: 18
CDR3: CASSWEPKPGQANTEAFF
DNA: TGCGCCAGCAGCTGGGAACCGAAACCGGGACAGGCGAACACTGAAGCTTTCTTT

D: -
J: TRBJ1-1
V: TRBV5-1
size: -
length: 13
CDR3: CASSLGDNTEAFF
DNA: TGCGCCAGCAGCTTGGGGGACAACACTGAAGCTTTCTTT

D: TRBD2
J: TRBJ2-7
V: TRBV9
size: -
length: 15
CDR3: CASSKGTSGEYEQYF
DNA: TGTGCCAGCAGCAAGGGGACTAGCGGGGAATACGAGCAGTACTTC

D: -
J: TRBJ1-3
V: TRBV6-1
size: -
length: 13
CDR3: CASGSTGSNTIYF
DNA: TGTGCCAGCGGATCTACAGGGAGCAACACCATATATTTT

D: TRBD1
J: TRBJ2-7
V: TRBV28
size: -
length: 17
CDR3: CASSRGQGSKRLDEQYF
DNA: TGTGCCAGCAGCAGGGGACAGGGTTCCAAAAGGTTAGACGAGCAGTACTTC

D: -
J: TRBJ1-1
V: TRBV28
size: -
length: 16
CDR3: CASSSRTRSVNTEAFF
DNA: TGTGCCAGCAGTTCTAGGACAAGGTCAGTTAACACTGAAGCTTTCTTT

D: -
J: TRBJ2-2
V: TRBV19
size: -
length: 13
CDR3: CASSGSRPGELFF
DNA: TGTGCCAGTAGTGGGTCGAGGCCCGGGGAGCTGTTTTTT

D: TRBD1
J: TRBJ2-3
V: TRBV5-1
size: -
length: 14
CDR3: CASSVTGGTDTQYF
DNA: TGCGCCAGCAGCGTGACAGGGGGAACAGATACGCAGTATTTT

D: -
J: TRBJ2-5
V: TRBV7-9
size: -
length: 14
CDR3: CASSPSVLQETQYF
DNA: TGTGCCAGCAGCCCCTCGGTCCTTCAAGAGACCCAGTACTTC

D: -
J: TRBJ2-5
V: TRBV10-3
size: -
length: 13
CDR3: CATTGQIQETQYF
DNA: TGTGCCACAACAGGACAGATCCAAGAGACCCAGTACTTC

D: -
J: TRBJ2-2
V: TRBV19
size: -
length: 13
CDR3: CASSGRNTGELFF
DNA: TGTGCCAGTAGTGGCAGGAACACCGGGGAGCTGTTTTTT

D: TRBD1
J: TRBJ2-5
V: TRBV9
size: -
length: 14
CDR3: CASSPRQGQETQYF
DNA: TGTGCCAGCAGCCCCCGACAGGGACAAGAGACCCAGTACTTC

D: -
J: TRBJ2-4
V: TRBV19
size: -
length: 15
CDR3: CASSVPSLAKNIQYF
DNA: TGTGCCAGTAGCGTTCCTAGTCTAGCCAAAAACATTCAGTACTTC

D: TRBD1
J: TRBJ2-2
V: TRBV10-3
size: -
length: 17
CDR3: CAISEHSGTANTGELFF
DNA: TGTGCCATCAGTGAGCATTCCGGGACAGCGAACACCGGGGAGCTGTTTTTT

D: -
J: TRBJ2-7
V: TRBV28
size: -
length: 12
CDR3: CASSLLAYEQYF
DNA: TGTGCCAGCAGTTTATTAGCCTACGAGCAGTACTTC

D: TRBD2
J: TRBJ2-5
V: TRBV9
size: -
length: 14
CDR3: CASSVAVAGETQYF
DNA: TGTGCCAGCAGCGTAGCCGTAGCGGGAGAGACCCAGTACTTC

D: -
J: TRBJ2-3
V: TRBV29-1
size: -
length: 13
CDR3: CSGSGTSTDTQYF
DNA: TGCAGCGGGTCGGGAACCTCCACAGATACGCAGTATTTT

D: -
J: TRBJ2-7
V: TRBV5-1
size: -
length: 14
CDR3: CASSPGAPTYEQYF
DNA: TGCGCCAGCAGCCCGGGAGCACCCACCTACGAGCAGTACTTC

D: TRBD2
J: TRBJ2-3
V: TRBV10-1
size: -
length: 15
CDR3: CASSELAASTDTQYF
DNA: TGCGCCAGCAGTGAGCTAGCGGCAAGCACAGATACGCAGTATTTT

D: -
J: TRBJ2-1
V: TRBV5-1
size: -
length: 15
CDR3: CASSLGNRGVNEQFF
DNA: TGCGCCAGCAGCTTGGGCAACCGGGGCGTCAATGAGCAGTTCTTC

D: -
J: TRBJ2-2
V: TRBV19
size: -
length: 16
CDR3: CASSITLATYTGELFF
DNA: TGTGCCAGTAGTATAACCCTAGCGACCTACACCGGGGAGCTGTTTTTT

D: -
J: TRBJ1-4
V: TRBV4-1
size: -
length: 15
CDR3: CASSQDGTSRGKLFF
DNA: TGCGCCAGCAGCCAAGATGGGACCTCCCGCGGAAAACTGTTTTTT

D: -
J: TRBJ1-1
V: TRBV28
size: -
length: 14
CDR3: CASSLTDVGTEAFF
DNA: TGTGCCAGCAGTCTGACGGACGTCGGCACTGAAGCTTTCTTT

D: TRBD2
J: TRBJ2-2
V: TRBV4-1
size: once
length: 17
CDR3: CASSQQGLAVNTGELFF
DNA: TGCGCCAGCAGCCAACAAGGACTAGCGGTGAACACCGGGGAGCTGTTTTTT

D: -
J: TRBJ1-2
V: TRBV6-5
size: -
length: 13
CDR3: CASSNLDSYGYTF
DNA: TGTGCCAGCAGCAACCTAGACAGCTATGGCTACACCTTC

D: TRBD2
J: TRBJ2-3
V: TRBV2
size: -
length: 15
CDR3: CASSPQAGITDTQYF
DNA: TGTGCCAGCAGCCCCCAAGCGGGGATAACAGATACGCAGTATTTT

D: TRBD1
J: TRBJ2-7
V: TRBV5-1
size: once
length: 15
CDR3: CASSFDRGRGNEQYF
DNA: TGCGCCAGCAGCTTTGACAGGGGGCGGGGCAACGAGCAGTACTTC

D: -
J: TRBJ1-3
V: TRBV30
size: once
length: 11
CDR3: CAWNPVNTIYF
DNA: TGTGCCTGGAACCCGGTGAACACCATATATTTT

D: TRBD1
J: TRBJ1-5
V: TRBV28
size: -
length: 14
CDR3: CASSQTGGRFPQHF
DNA: TGTGCCAGCAGTCAAACAGGGGGCCGATTTCCCCAGCATTTT

D: TRBD1
J: TRBJ2-1
V: TRBV28
size: -
length: 18
CDR3: CASRFRTGRALGYNEQFF
DNA: TGTGCCAGCAGATTCCGGACAGGGCGGGCGTTGGGTTACAATGAGCAGTTCTTC

D: -
J: TRBJ1-4
V: TRBV11-2
size: -
length: 17
CDR3: CASSLDRGARAHEKLFF
DNA: TGTGCCAGCAGCTTAGATCGAGGGGCCAGGGCCCATGAAAAACTGTTTTTT

D: TRBD2
J: TRBJ2-1
V: TRBV7-3
size: -
length: 14
CDR3: CASSSGLAGTEQFF
DNA: TGTGCCAGCAGCTCAGGACTAGCGGGAACTGAGCAGTTCTTC

D: -
J: TRBJ1-1
V: TRBV19
size: once
length: 15
CDR3: CASSLGGLWNTEAFF
DNA: TGTGCCAGTAGTCTAGGGGGGCTGTGGAACACTGAAGCTTTCTTT

D: -
J: TRBJ2-1
V: TRBV7-8
size: -
length: 16
CDR3: CASSPRTLSEVAEQFF
DNA: TGTGCCAGCAGCCCGCGGACCTTAAGCGAGGTAGCTGAGCAGTTCTTC

D: -
J: TRBJ1-4
V: TRBV5-1
size: once
length: 14
CDR3: CASSLAQASGKLFF
DNA: TGCGCCAGCAGCTTGGCGCAGGCGAGTGGAAAACTGTTTTTT

D: -
J: TRBJ1-5
V: TRBV28
size: -
length: 16
CDR3: CASIMGGVYSNQPQHF
DNA: TGTGCCAGCATCATGGGGGGAGTTTATAGCAATCAGCCCCAGCATTTT